Listed below are T cell receptor beta chains from one sample, sequenced in a study of T-cell memory formation after mild COVID-19. TCRdb called the 5' RACE reads again in MiXCR, with one record for every CDR3 protein. The sample has 500,000 to 550,000 distinct CDR3 sequences, around 20% seen once; the top ten hold around 13%. Material: PBMCs or a T cell subset sorted from them (not recorded which). The source is an adult woman who had mild COVID-19 (a few samples of this study predate the infection). Cell type and time point are not known. The CDR3 runs from the conserved cysteine through the conserved F or W. A D gene is named only where the DNA matches it firmly. Rows may omit the clone size; those that give it use once, few, many or a size class.

>-|TRBJ2-1|TRBV20-1|-|15
TGCAGTGCTCCGCACGGGCTAGCACCCTACAATGAGCAGTTCTTC
CSAPHGLAPYNEQFF
>-|TRBJ2-2|TRBV29-1|-|11
TGCAGCGCCCGGGATACCGGGGAGCTGTTTTTT
CSARDTGELFF
>TRBD2|TRBJ2-3|TRBV24-1|few|13
TGTGCCACCAGTTTCTCGGGGGGGACGACGCAGTATTTT
CATSFSGGTTQYF
>TRBD2|TRBJ2-1|TRBV5-4|few|16
TGTGCCAGCAGCCGTACTAGCGGGATCGGGGGCAATGAGCAGTTCTTC
CASSRTSGIGGNEQFF
>TRBD2|TRBJ2-3|TRBV9|-|17
TGTGCCAGCAGCGTAGGGTCCCTAGCGGGGAGCACAGATACGCAGTATTTT
CASSVGSLAGSTDTQYF
>TRBD1|TRBJ2-1|TRBV15|-|17
TGTGCCACCAGCATTCTAACCGGGACAGGGGTTTGGCATGAGCAGTTCTTC
CATSILTGTGVWHEQFF
>-|TRBJ1-2|TRBV19|few|11
TGTGCCAGTAGTATAGACATAGGCTACACCTTC
CASSIDIGYTF
>-|TRBJ2-6|TRBV15|many|17
TGTGCCACCAGCAGAGGGACTCCAATTACTGGGGCCAACGTCCTGACTTTC
CATSRGTPITGANVLTF
>TRBD2|TRBJ2-5|TRBV5-1|-|14
TGCGCCAGCAGCTGGGAGCGGGGCCAAGAGACCCAGTACTTC
CASSWERGQETQYF
>-|TRBJ2-7|TRBV7-9|few|13
TGTGCCAGCAGCTTAGATCTTGGCTACGAGCAGTACTTC
CASSLDLGYEQYF
>TRBD1|TRBJ1-2|TRBV9|many|12
TGTGCCAGCAGCGTGTCAGGGGGTGGCTACACCTTC
CASSVSGGGYTF
>-|TRBJ2-7|TRBV18|-|13
TGTGCCAGCTCACCACAGGGATACAGCGAGCAGTACTTC
CASSPQGYSEQYF
>-|TRBJ2-7|TRBV20-1|few|13
TGCAGTGCTAGAGACCCCTCGGCCTACGAGCAGTACTTC
CSARDPSAYEQYF
>TRBD1|TRBJ1-1|TRBV6-5|-|16
TGTGCCAGCAGTTACTCGCCACCGGGACAGGGTTTTGAAGCTTTCTTT
CASSYSPPGQGFEAFF
>-|TRBJ2-7|TRBV13|-|14
TGTGCCAGCAGCTTAGCTACGGGATCTGACGAGCAGTACTTC
CASSLATGSDEQYF
>-|TRBJ2-2|TRBV25-1|-|13
TGTGCCAGCAGTGAGGGGGTAACCGGGGAGCTGTTTTTT
CASSEGVTGELFF
>-|TRBJ2-2|TRBV20-1|-|16
TGCAGTGCTCGCGGATGGACGTTAAGCTCCACCGGGGAGCTGTTTTTT
CSARGWTLSSTGELFF
>-|TRBJ1-1|TRBV5-5|-|13
TGTGCCAGCAGCACCGCCAGGGACTCTGAAGCTTTCTTT
CASSTARDSEAFF
>TRBD2|TRBJ2-5|TRBV5-1|-|16
TGCGCCAGCAGCCAAGGGACTAGCGGGGGGGCAGAGACCCAGTACTTC
CASSQGTSGGAETQYF
>-|TRBJ1-6|TRBV10-3|many|14
TGTGCCATCAGGCGGGATTCCTATAATTCACCCCTCCACTTT
CAIRRDSYNSPLHF
>TRBD2|TRBJ2-4|TRBV20-1|few|18
TGCAGTGCCAGCGGGACTAGCGGGAGTTCCCGTCATCAAAACATTCAGTACTTC
CSASGTSGSSRHQNIQYF
>TRBD1|TRBJ2-4|TRBV6-5|few|14
TGTGCCAGCAGTAACCGGGACAGGGGGGACATTCAGTACTTC
CASSNRDRGDIQYF
>-|TRBJ2-1|TRBV20-1|few|13
TGCAGTGCTAGATCGGGAGGACAGAATGAGCAGTTCTTC
CSARSGGQNEQFF
>-|TRBJ2-3|TRBV5-5|-|15
TGTGCCAGCAGCTTAGTGGAGGCGGCTACAGATACGCAGTATTTT
CASSLVEAATDTQYF
>TRBD1|TRBJ2-7|TRBV6-5|few|14
TGTGCCAGCAGTTACAGGGACAGGCCCTACGAGCAGTACTTC
CASSYRDRPYEQYF
>TRBD1|TRBJ2-7|TRBV29-1|-|12
TGCAGCGTTGGGGGACAGAGATACGAGCAGTACTTC
CSVGGQRYEQYF
>-|TRBJ2-1|TRBV4-3|once|15
TGCGCCAGCAGCCAGGGTAGGGGACACTACAATGAGCAGTTCTTC
CASSQGRGHYNEQFF
>TRBD1|TRBJ1-4|TRBV7-8|-|17
TGTGCCAGCAGCTTAGCGCCGGACAGGGGGCGCGGTGAAAAACTGTTTTTT
CASSLAPDRGRGEKLFF
>-|TRBJ1-3|TRBV2|-|15
TGTGCCAGCAAACTTATGGGGTCTACCGGAAACACCATATATTTT
CASKLMGSTGNTIYF
>-|TRBJ1-2|TRBV5-1|-|13
TGCGCCAGCAGCTTGATGACGGAGTATGGCTACACCTTC
CASSLMTEYGYTF
>TRBD2|TRBJ2-5|TRBV12-3/TRBV12-4|few|16
TGTGCCAGCAGGCTGGGACTAGCGGAAGGTTTGGAGACCCAGTACTTC
CASRLGLAEGLETQYF
>TRBD2|TRBJ2-1|TRBV7-6|-|18
TGTGCCAGCAGCTTAAACAGGGCTAGCGGGTTCTCCTACAATGAGCAGTTCTTC
CASSLNRASGFSYNEQFF
>-|TRBJ2-7|TRBV7-6|few|15
TGTGCCAGCAGCCTAGTAGACAGGCTCTTCTCCGAGCAGTACTTC
CASSLVDRLFSEQYF
>TRBD2|TRBJ2-2|TRBV7-9|few|17
TGTGCCAGCAGCCCACCCGGACTAGTGGCGAACACCGGGGAGCTGTTTTTT
CASSPPGLVANTGELFF
>TRBD2|TRBJ2-5|TRBV5-5|many|16
TGTGCCAGCACCCCACATGTAGCGGGGGTCCAAGAGACCCAGTACTTC
CASTPHVAGVQETQYF
>-|TRBJ2-1|TRBV7-9|many|14
TGTGCCAGCAGCTTAGCCGGACTTTCCAATGAGCAGTTCTTC
CASSLAGLSNEQFF
>-|TRBJ2-7|TRBV6-6|-|14
TGTGCCAGCAGCCCCGGGTCCCTGACCTACGAGCAGTACTTC
CASSPGSLTYEQYF
>TRBD1|TRBJ2-3|TRBV7-9|-|17
TGTGCCAGCAGAAAAGGCCTAGCCGGAAGGGGGCCAGATACGCAGTATTTT
CASRKGLAGRGPDTQYF
>TRBD1|TRBJ1-3|TRBV4-2|-|20
TGTGCCAGCAGCCAAGTGTGGTGGACAGGGACCACTTACTCTGGAAACACCATATATTTT
CASSQVWWTGTTYSGNTIYF
>-|TRBJ1-5|TRBV2|-|16
TGTGCCAGCAGTGAAGGAGAGGGTAGGGGTAATCAGCCCCAGCATTTT
CASSEGEGRGNQPQHF
>-|TRBJ2-2|TRBV5-1|-|15
TGCGCCAGCAGCTTGAGCGGGACAGCAGCCGGGGAGCTGTTTTTT
CASSLSGTAAGELFF
>-|TRBJ1-1|TRBV6-5|-|13
TGTGCCAGCACCTGGGTACAGGGCGCTGAAGCTTTCTTT
CASTWVQGAEAFF
>-|TRBJ2-7|TRBV5-1|few|14
TGCGCCAGCAGCTTGCTAAGGGGCGGGTACGAGCAGTACTTC
CASSLLRGGYEQYF
>TRBD2|TRBJ2-7|TRBV5-1|-|15
TGCGCCAGCAGCTTGGAGACTAGCGGGAACCACGAGCAGTACTTC
CASSLETSGNHEQYF
>TRBD1|TRBJ1-6|TRBV5-1|few|16
TGCGCCAGCAGCGAAGACGGGACAGGTCGTAAGGGACCCCTCCACTTT
CASSEDGTGRKGPLHF
>TRBD2|TRBJ2-3|TRBV9|-|16
TGTGCCAGCAGCGCAGTTCTCCGGGGGGACACAGATACGCAGTATTTT
CASSAVLRGDTDTQYF
>-|TRBJ1-1|TRBV9|-|14
TGTGCCAGCAGCGTAGGTACCGGGACGACTGAAGCTTTCTTT
CASSVGTGTTEAFF